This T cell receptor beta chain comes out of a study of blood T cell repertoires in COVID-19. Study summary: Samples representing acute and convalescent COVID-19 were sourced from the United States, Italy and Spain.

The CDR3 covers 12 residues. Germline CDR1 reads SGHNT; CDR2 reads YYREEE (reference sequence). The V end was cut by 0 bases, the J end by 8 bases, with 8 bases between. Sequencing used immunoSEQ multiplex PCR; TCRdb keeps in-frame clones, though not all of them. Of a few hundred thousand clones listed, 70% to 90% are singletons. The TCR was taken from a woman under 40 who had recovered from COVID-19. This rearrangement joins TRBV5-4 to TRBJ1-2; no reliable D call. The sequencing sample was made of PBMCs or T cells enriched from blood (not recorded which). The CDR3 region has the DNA TGTGCCAGCAGCTTGGGCCCTGCGGGCTACACCTTC. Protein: CASSLGPAGYTF.